The 18 T cell receptor beta chains presented below share a single source sample, sequenced in a study of long-term antiretroviral therapy in people with HIV. Samples were assayed with immunoSEQ v3.0 at survey level. Sequencing was performed with immunoSEQ multiplex PCR; in TCRdb, only in-frame clones are kept and a portion is missing. Of approximately 10,000 clones in the sample, 76% were seen once. Specimen: unsorted PBMCs, collected at the start of antiretroviral therapy, before treatment. Source of these receptors: a man aged 25-45 years with HIV.

The chain employs TRBV7-9 and TRBJ2-5; D perhaps matches TRBD2 (6 bases). The germline CDR1 and CDR2 sequences are SEHNR and FQNEAQ (reference sequence). The CDR3 length is 16 residues. Trimming cost V 5 bases and J 1 base, with 17 bases left between them. Here the CDR3 DNA reads TGTGCCAGCAGCCAGTGGGGGGAGACAATCCAAGAGACCCAGTACTTC. Protein product: CASSQWGETIQETQYF.

The genes are TRBV2 and TRBJ2-1, with 8 bases lining up with TRBD2. With 6 bases clipped from V and 7 bases from J, the junction kept 8 bases outside the gene matches. CDR3 size: 14 residues. The germline CDR1 and CDR2 sequences are SNHLY and FYNNEI. CDR3 DNA sequence: TGTGCCAGCAGGGATGGCGGGGGGAGGAATGAGCAGTTCTTC. Protein sequence: CASRDGGGRNEQFF.

This clone was observed once. The chain links TRBV6-5 to TRBJ2-5; D not certain. V lost 5 bases, J lost 3 bases, and 10 bases lay in between. This CDR3 region has 13 residues. From germline, CDR1 is MNHEY and CDR2 SVGAGI. In DNA form, the CDR3 reads TGTGCCAGCAGTGAAACTACCAAAGAGACCCAGTACTTC. It specifies CASSETTKETQYF.

This sequence joins TRBV2 and TRBJ1-5, with D possibly being TRBD1 (5 bases). Looked up from germline, CDR1 is SNHLY and CDR2 is FYNNEI. The CDR3 is 15 amino acids. V dropped 2 bases and J dropped 3 bases, with 11 bases sitting between them. The CDR3 DNA sequence: TGTGCCAGCAGTGAATCTAGCAGGGCCAATCAGCCCCAGCATTTT. Translated: CASSESSRANQPQHF.

This rearrangement joins TRBV10-1 to TRBJ1-1; D is ambiguous. V shed 5 bases and J shed 7 bases, with 11 bases lying between them. The CDR3 runs 12 residues. CDR1 and CDR2 from the germline V gene are WNHNN and SYGVQD (reference sequence). The CDR3 spells CASSPSGGEAFF. Written as DNA, the CDR3 is TGCGCCAGCAGTCCTTCGGGAGGTGAAGCTTTCTTT.

By share, this clone ranks as medium-sized. The chain employs TRBV10-1 and TRBJ1-6; D gene unclear. Trimming pared 3 bases from V and 6 bases from J, leaving 9 bases between. This CDR3 is built from 14 residues. Germline CDR1 is WNHNN and CDR2 is SYGVQD (reference sequence). The CDR3: CASSDGGVNSPLHF. The CDR3 DNA reads as TGCGCCAGCAGTGACGGCGGAGTTAATTCACCCCTCCACTTT.

This clone appeared once. The CDR3 sequence: CASSISLAGVGDNQPQHF. In DNA, the CDR3 is TGTGCCAGTAGTATTTCCCTTGCGGGTGTGGGAGACAATCAGCCCCAGCATTTT. This chain links TRBV19 with TRBJ1-5; D ambiguous. V was cut by 3 bases and J by 3 bases, with 21 bases left in between. The length of the CDR3 is 18 residues. CDR1 is LNHDA and CDR2 is SQIVND in the germline V gene (reference sequence).

Comments on this clone: The sample contains more than one DNA sequence encoding this CDR3. The chain has TRBV19 and TRBJ2-1, with 8 bases identical to TRBD2. CDR1 is LNHDA and CDR2 is SQIVND in the germline V gene (reference sequence). V shed 3 bases and J 3 bases; nucleotides not matched to a gene: 1. This CDR3 spans 14 amino acids. The CDR3 DNA reads TGTGCCAGTAGTATGAGCGGGAGCTACAATGAGCAGTTCTTC. Protein product: CASSMSGSYNEQFF.

CDR3 DNA sequence: TGTGCCAGCAGTCCATACGGGACTAACTTTTACAATGAGCAGTTCTTC. It is translated as CASSPYGTNFYNEQFF. The chain uses TRBV27 and TRBJ2-1, with 7 nucleotides matching TRBD2. In germline, CDR1 is MNHEY, CDR2 SMNVEV (reference sequence). The CDR3 is 16 amino acids. J gave up 4 bases and V 5 bases, and 11 bases lay outside the gene matches.

The CDR3 DNA reads TGTGCCAGCAGCGTAGCGGCAGGCTTTAATGAAAAACTGTTTTTT. Amino acid sequence: CASSVAAGFNEKLFF. The V call is TRBV9, the J call TRBJ1-4; D is ambiguous. V was clipped by 0 bases and J by 4 bases, with 10 bases between them. The germline gives CDR1 SGDLS, CDR2 YYNGEE. CDR3 length equals 15 residues.

The gene calls are TRBV7-9 and TRBJ2-7; 8 nucleotides line up with TRBD1. In germline, CDR1 is SEHNR, CDR2 FQNEAQ (reference sequence). After removal of 5 bases from V and 5 bases from J, the junction contained 11 bases not matched to a gene. The CDR3 totals 15 residues. The CDR3: CASSLGAGGGHEQYF. CDR3 sequence (DNA): TGTGCCAGCAGCCTCGGCGCAGGGGGCGGCCACGAGCAGTACTTC.

V usage is TRBV9 and J usage is TRBJ2-1; 10 bases line up with TRBD1. This CDR3 comprises 17 residues. The germline V gene has CDR1 SGDLS and CDR2 YYNGEE. The V segment lost 1 base and the J segment 4 bases; nucleotides outside the gene matches: 8. The CDR3 region has the DNA TGTGCCAGCAGCGTAACGATTTCGGGACAGGGGTACAATGAGCAGTTCTTC. It codes for CASSVTISGQGYNEQFF.

This clone has only a few counts. V gene TRBV19 combines with J gene TRBJ2-7; 10 bases are a match to TRBD2. Germline loops: CDR1 LNHDA, CDR2 SQIVND (reference sequence). The CDR3 length is 14 residues. The trim removed 8 bases at V and 2 bases at J, leaving 6 bases unmatched. CDR3 sequence reads: CASRRTSGPYEQYF. CDR3 DNA: TGTGCCAGTCGCAGGACTAGCGGCCCCTACGAGCAGTACTTC.

This rearrangement joins TRBV4-3 to TRBJ2-7; D call uncertain. The CDR3 extends over 14 amino acids. The V gene lost 3 bases and the J gene lost 9 bases, with 18 bases spanning the gap. Germline values: CDR1 LGHNA, CDR2 YSLEER. The CDR3 protein is CASSQDGLLRGQYF. CDR3 in DNA: TGCGCCAGCAGCCAGGACGGGCTCCTACGAGGGCAGTACTTC.

The chain links TRBV7-9 to TRBJ1-4; D ambiguous. V lost 1 base, J lost 1 base, and 10 bases lay in between. The CDR3 consists of 16 residues. Germline V gene lookup returns CDR1 SEHNR and CDR2 FQNEAQ (reference sequence). CDR3 protein: CASSLDLAETNEKLFF. The CDR3 DNA sequence: TGTGCCAGCAGCTTAGATTTGGCCGAAACTAATGAAAAACTGTTTTTT.

The chain employs TRBV7-2 and TRBJ1-5; tentatively, D is TRBD1 (6 bases). V shed 3 bases and J shed 2 bases, with 11 bases lying between them. CDR1 is SGHTA and CDR2 is FQGNSA in the germline V gene. The CDR3 spans 15 residues. This CDR3 reads CASSFMDSGNQPQHF. The CDR3 DNA follows: TGTGCCAGCAGCTTTATGGACAGTGGCAATCAGCCCCAGCATTTT.

The chain employs TRBV23-1 and TRBJ2-5, with D perhaps being TRBD1 or TRBD2 (5 bases each). TRBV23-1 falls under the ORF class, with uncertain function. The CDR3 contains 17 residues. V was pared by 0 bases and J by 5 bases, with 19 bases between. The CDR3 protein is CASSQSKRGPMWETQYF. The CDR3 region has the DNA TGCGCCAGCAGTCAATCGAAACGGGGCCCGATGTGGGAGACCCAGTACTTC.

The chain uses TRBV7-9 and TRBJ2-2; weak D call: TRBD2 (5 bases). V gave up 4 bases and J gave up 7 bases, with 22 bases separating them. This CDR3 spans 17 amino acids. Germline V gene lookup returns CDR1 SEHNR and CDR2 FQNEAQ (reference sequence). CDR3 bases: TGTGCCAGCAGCTCTTGGCGCTCTAGCCCCGAGGACGGGGAGCTGTTTTTT. Amino acid sequence: CASSSWRSSPEDGELFF.